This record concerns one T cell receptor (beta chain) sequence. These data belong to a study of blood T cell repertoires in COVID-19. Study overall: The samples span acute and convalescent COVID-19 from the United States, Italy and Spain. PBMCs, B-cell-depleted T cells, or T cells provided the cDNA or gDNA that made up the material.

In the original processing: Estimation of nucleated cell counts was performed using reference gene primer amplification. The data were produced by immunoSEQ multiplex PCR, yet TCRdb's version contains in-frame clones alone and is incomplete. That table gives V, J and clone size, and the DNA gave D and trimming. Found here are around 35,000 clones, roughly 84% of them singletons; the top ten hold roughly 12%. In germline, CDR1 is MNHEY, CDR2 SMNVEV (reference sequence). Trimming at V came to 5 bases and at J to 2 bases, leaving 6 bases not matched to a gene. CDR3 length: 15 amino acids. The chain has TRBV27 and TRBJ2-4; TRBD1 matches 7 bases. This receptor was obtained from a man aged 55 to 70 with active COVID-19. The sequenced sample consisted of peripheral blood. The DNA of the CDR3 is TGTGCCAGCAGTCCTGACAGGGAAACCAAAAACATTCAGTACTTC. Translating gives CASSPDRETKNIQYF.